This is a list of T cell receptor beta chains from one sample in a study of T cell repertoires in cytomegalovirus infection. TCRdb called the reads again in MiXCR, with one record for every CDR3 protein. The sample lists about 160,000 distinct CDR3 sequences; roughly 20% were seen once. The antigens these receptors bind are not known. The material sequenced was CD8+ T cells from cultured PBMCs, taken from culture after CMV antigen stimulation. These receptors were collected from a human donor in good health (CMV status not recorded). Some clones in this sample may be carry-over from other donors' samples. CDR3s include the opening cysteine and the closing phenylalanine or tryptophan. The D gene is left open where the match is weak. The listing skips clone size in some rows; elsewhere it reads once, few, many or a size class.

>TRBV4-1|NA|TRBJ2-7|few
TGCGCCAGCAGCCCTTCGAACAGAGTTTCCTACGAGCAGTACTTC
CASSPSNRVSYEQYF
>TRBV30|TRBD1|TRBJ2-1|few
TGTGCCTGGTCCGGGACAGGTTATGAGCAGTTCTTC
CAWSGTGYEQFF
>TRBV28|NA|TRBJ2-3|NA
TGTGCCAGCAGTTTCGTTGGGGGGAGTGGCGCAGATACGCAGTATTTT
CASSFVGGSGADTQYF
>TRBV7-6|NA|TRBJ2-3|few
TGTGCCAGCAGCTTAAGAACCTCCCTAGGGGGCACAGATACGCAGTATTTT
CASSLRTSLGGTDTQYF
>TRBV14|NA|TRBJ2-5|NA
TGTGCCAGCAGCCAAGCTACTCGGCCGTATGGAGAGACCCAGTACTTC
CASSQATRPYGETQYF
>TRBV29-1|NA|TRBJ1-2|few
TGCAGCGTTGAAGTCCCCAACAGTAATGGCTACACCTTC
CSVEVPNSNGYTF
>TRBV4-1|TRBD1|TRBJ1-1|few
TGCGCCAGCAGCCCCGGGACAGGGTACACTGAAGCTTTCTTT
CASSPGTGYTEAFF
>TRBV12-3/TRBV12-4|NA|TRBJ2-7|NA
TGTGCCAGCAGTGGTGGACTGGGTACCTACGAGCAGTACTTC
CASSGGLGTYEQYF
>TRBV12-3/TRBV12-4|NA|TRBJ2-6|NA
TGTGCCACCCACCTGGGGGTCCTGACTTTC
CATHLGVLTF
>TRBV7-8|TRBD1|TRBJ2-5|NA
TGTGCCAGCAGCCCACCGGACAGGGAAATCGAAGGGGTGGAAGAGACCCAGTACTTC
CASSPPDREIEGVEETQYF
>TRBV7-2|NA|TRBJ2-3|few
TGTGCCAGCAGCTTAGTGGCGGGTACTAGCACAGATACGCAGTATTTT
CASSLVAGTSTDTQYF
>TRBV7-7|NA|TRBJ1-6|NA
TGTGCTAGCAGCTTAGATCCGGGGTCACCCCTCCACTTT
CASSLDPGSPLHF
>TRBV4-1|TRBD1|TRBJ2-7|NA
TGCGCCAGCAGCCAGGACAGGGGAAACTACGAGCAGTACTTC
CASSQDRGNYEQYF
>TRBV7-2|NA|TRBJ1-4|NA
TGTGCCAGCAGACTCAAGGGAGGGGTTGAAAAACTGTTTTTT
CASRLKGGVEKLFF
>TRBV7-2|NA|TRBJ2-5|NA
TGTGCCAGCAGCTCCCCGTGGGAGACCCAGTACTTC
CASSSPWETQYF
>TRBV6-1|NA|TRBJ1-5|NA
TGTGCCAGCAGCGAAGACAATCAGCCCCAGCATTTT
CASSEDNQPQHF
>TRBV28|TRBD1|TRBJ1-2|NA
TGTGCCAGCAGTAGCGGCGACAGGGGCCATGGCTACACCTTC
CASSSGDRGHGYTF
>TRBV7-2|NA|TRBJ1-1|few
TGTGCCAGCAGCGTGGGGGCCCCTCGCTGGGTGGCTTTCTTT
CASSVGAPRWVAFF
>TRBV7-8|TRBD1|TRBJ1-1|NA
TGTGCCAGCAGCTTGGGGACAGGGGAGACTGAAGCTTTCTTT
CASSLGTGETEAFF
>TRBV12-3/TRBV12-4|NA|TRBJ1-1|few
TGTGCCAGCAGTTCACCTCTCCGAGGGAACACTGAAGCTTTCTTT
CASSSPLRGNTEAFF
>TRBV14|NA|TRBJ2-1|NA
TGTGCCAGCAGCCATGAGCCCTCCTACAATGAGCAGTTCTTC
CASSHEPSYNEQFF
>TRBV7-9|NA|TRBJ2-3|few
TGTGCCAGCAGCTCGCCCGAATTGCGGCGCACAGATACGCAGTATTTT
CASSSPELRRTDTQYF